Listed below are T cell receptor beta chains from one sample, sequenced in a study of beta chain features in type 1 diabetes. Produced via immunoSEQ multiplex PCR; TCRdb's table is partial and in-frame only. The sample has 250,000 to 300,000 clones; about 23% are singletons. Sample: naive CD4+ T cells from blood. Receptors originate from a woman aged 25 to 39 with type 1 diabetes. The CDR3 runs from the conserved cysteine through the conserved F or W.

j_gene: TRBJ2-1
v_gene: TRBV2
CDR3aa: CASRELASLENNEQFF

j_gene: TRBJ1-1
v_gene: TRBV30
CDR3aa: CAWSVRGTWREAFF

j_gene: TRBJ1-1
v_gene: TRBV2
CDR3aa: CASRQGLNTEAFF

j_gene: TRBJ1-1
v_gene: TRBV4-2
CDR3aa: CASSPVLAQSNTEAFF

j_gene: TRBJ2-7
v_gene: TRBV7-9
CDR3aa: CASSYLSGAQYF

j_gene: TRBJ2-7
v_gene: TRBV10-3
CDR3aa: CATDSGLYEQYF

j_gene: TRBJ2-7
v_gene: TRBV4-2
CDR3aa: CASSHQYAGLNSYEQYF

j_gene: TRBJ1-2
v_gene: TRBV28
CDR3aa: CASSPRMGYTF

j_gene: TRBJ2-5
v_gene: TRBV6-1
CDR3aa: CASSGMGAGETQYF

j_gene: TRBJ2-5
v_gene: TRBV25-1
CDR3aa: CASSGGGWLAGGQETQYF

j_gene: TRBJ1-2
v_gene: TRBV6-5
CDR3aa: CASSRDRAGNGYTF

j_gene: TRBJ2-7
v_gene: TRBV25-1
CDR3aa: CASTRTSDYTYEQYF

j_gene: TRBJ2-1
v_gene: TRBV27
CDR3aa: CASSLLQGDEQFF

j_gene: TRBJ2-3
v_gene: TRBV28
CDR3aa: CASAPGTDTQYF

j_gene: TRBJ2-5
v_gene: TRBV19
CDR3aa: CASRGQSQETQYF

j_gene: TRBJ2-1
v_gene: TRBV29-1
CDR3aa: CSGVLAASYNEQFF

j_gene: TRBJ2-7
v_gene: TRBV23-1
CDR3aa: CARRQGENYEQYF